The source of this T cell receptor (beta chain) is a study of shared clonotypes between healthy human individuals. Whole-study context: For every donor, three CD4 naive, three CD4 memory, two CD8 naive and one CD8 memory plates were used. Study results and caveats: Few donors restricted represented genetic and exposure-history diversity. Clonotype sharing among donors, it was expected, would be affected by sequencing depth.

About this clone itself: Antigen: not known.

V lost 1 base to trimming and J lost 0 bases, with 14 bases between them. Germline V gives CDR1 SGHRS, CDR2 YFSETQ. This CDR3 contains 16 residues. Sorted-subset replicate PCR reactions were performed with about 210 ng DNA, corresponding to roughly 30,000 T cell genomes. The assay was immunoSEQ multiplex PCR, and TCRdb's table has in-frame clones only and misses some. Of more than 1 million clones in the sample, around 78% were seen once. Sequencing was carried out using memory CD4+ T cells from PBMCs. Subset given: CD45RA-negative fraction. This receptor was identified in a man aged 18 to 30 in good health. Some clones in this sample may be carry-over from other donors' samples. This chain connects TRBV5-1 to TRBJ2-7; maybe TRBD2 (5 bases). This CDR3 reads CASSLKTTGSSYEQYF. CDR3 nucleotides: TGCGCCAGCAGCTTGAAGACGACGGGGAGCTCCTACGAGCAGTACTTC.